These 21 T cell receptor beta chains originate from one sample sequenced in a study of tumor-infiltrating lymphocytes in localized non-small cell lung cancer. TCRdb's copy holds only in-frame clones and misses some; the assay was immunoSEQ multiplex PCR. The data contain about 14,000 clones, approximately 68% of them singletons. Sequencing was performed on lung tumor tissue. These receptors came from a human donor with non-small cell lung cancer.

The chain recombines TRBV30 with TRBJ2-7, with TRBD2 matching over 11 bases. The CDR3 sequence is 15 residues long. Germline values: CDR1 GTSNPN, CDR2 SVGIG (reference sequence). V gave up 6 bases and J gave up 2 bases; unmatched junction bases: 9. CDR3 sequence (DNA): TGTGCCTGCGGTAATAGCGGGAGGGCCCCCTACGAGCAGTACTTC. It codes for CACGNSGRAPYEQYF.

In DNA form, the CDR3 reads TGTGCCAGCTCCCCTGCGGGGAACACTAATGAAAAACTGTTTTTT. This codes for CASSPAGNTNEKLFF. The rearrangement links TRBV18 to TRBJ1-4; D is undetermined. There are 15 residues in the CDR3. CDR1 is KGHSH and CDR2 is LQKENI in the germline V gene. V was pared by 6 bases and J by 2 bases, with 13 bases between.

This clone showed up just once. The chain carries TRBV5-6 and TRBJ2-2; TRBD2 aligns across 7 bases. V shed 5 bases, J shed 1 base, and the junction held 2 bases outside the gene matches. This CDR3 region has 14 residues. Per germline, CDR1 SGHDT and CDR2 YYEEEE. The CDR3 DNA is TGTGCCAGCAGTCTAGCGGAGAACACCGGGGAGCTGTTTTTT. Translating gives CASSLAENTGELFF.

The chain links TRBV5-1 to TRBJ2-5, with D unclear. The germline V and J ends were trimmed by 0 bases and 0 bases, with 3 bases remaining between them. Germline-derived CDR1 and CDR2 are SGHRS and YFSETQ. This CDR3 is built from 13 residues. The CDR3 sequence is CASSLEYQETQYF. The CDR3 region has the DNA TGCGCCAGCAGCTTGGAGTACCAAGAGACCCAGTACTTC.

The V call is TRBV6-1, the J call TRBJ2-7, with TRBD2 matching 9 bases. J gave up 3 bases and V 3 bases, and 3 bases lay outside the gene matches. Looked up from germline, CDR1 is MNHNS and CDR2 is SASEGT. There are 14 residues in the CDR3. In DNA, the CDR3 is TGTGCCAGCAGTGATCCTAGCGGGAACTACGAGCAGTACTTC. Translation gives CASSDPSGNYEQYF.

V and J are TRBV14 and TRBJ2-7; D remains unclear. Trimming stripped 1 base from V and 3 bases from J, with 7 bases between. Per germline, CDR1 SGHDN and CDR2 FVKESK. This CDR3 has 13 amino acids. CDR3: CASSQVASYEQYF. CDR3 bases: TGTGCCAGCAGCCAAGTGGCCAGCTACGAGCAGTACTTC. The full variable domain, its missing parts supplied by reference TRBV14 and TRBJ2-7, is EAGVTQFPSHSVIEKGQTVTLRCDPISGHDNLYWYRRVMGKEIKFLLHFVKESKQDESGMPNNRFLAERTGGTYSTLKVQPAELEDSGVYFCASSQVASYEQYFGPGTRLTVT.

V usage is TRBV4-1 and J usage is TRBJ1-1; TRBD1 is a possible D gene (5 bases). The CDR3 length is 12 residues. The germline CDR1 and CDR2 sequences are MGHRA and YSYEKL. Trimming shortened V by 2 bases and J by 8 bases, and 9 bases separated the two germline ends. The CDR3 sequence: CASSQLRGEAFF. CDR3 in DNA: TGCGCCAGCAGCCAACTAAGGGGAGAAGCTTTCTTT.

The V and J genes are TRBV20-1 and TRBJ2-1, with D hard to call. Germline CDR1 is DFQATT and CDR2 is SNEGSKA (reference sequence). Between the trimmed V and J ends, which lost 4 bases and 4 bases, there was a span of 5 bases. The CDR3 spans 11 residues. The CDR3 loop reads CSAIVYNEQFF. CDR3 in DNA: TGCAGTGCTATAGTATACAATGAGCAGTTCTTC.

The chain's CDR3 is CASSEPGAGTYTEAFF. The CDR3 DNA follows: TGTGCCAGCAGTGAGCCCGGGGCAGGGACATACACTGAAGCTTTCTTT. The chain carries TRBV6-1 and TRBJ1-1, with D possibly TRBD1 on 6 matching bases. V lost 3 bases, J lost 3 bases, and 17 bases lay in between. The CDR3 is made up of 16 amino acids. Germline V gene data show CDR1 as MNHNS and CDR2 as SASEGT.

As DNA, the CDR3 is TGTGCCAGCAGCCCCCTTTACACCGAGCAGTACTTC. It translates to CASSPLYTEQYF. This chain connects TRBV7-8 to TRBJ2-7; D is unclear. This CDR3 is built from 12 residues. Germline values: CDR1 SGHVS, CDR2 FQNEAQ. Trimming removed 5 bases from V and 6 bases from J, with 11 bases in between.

The rearrangement joins TRBV6-1 to TRBJ2-1; tentative D call: TRBD2 (6 bases). With 6 bases removed from V and 0 bases from J, the gap between germline ends came to 12 bases. The germline gives CDR1 MNHNS, CDR2 SASEGT. The CDR3 sequence is 15 residues long. The CDR3 DNA follows: TGTGCCAGCAGACTAGAGGGAGGCTCCTACAATGAGCAGTTCTTC. This codes for CASRLEGGSYNEQFF.

This chain links TRBV6-1 with TRBJ1-2; a weak D match, TRBD1 (5 bases). Germline assignment: CDR1 MNHNS and CDR2 SASEGT. The length of the CDR3 is 17 residues. V dropped 4 bases and J dropped 1 base, with 19 bases sitting between them. The CDR3 is CASSVDRPGRINYGYTF. In nucleotides, the CDR3 is TGTGCCAGCAGTGTGGATCGTCCGGGACGGATTAACTATGGCTACACCTTC.

The chain employs TRBV7-9 and TRBJ2-7, with TRBD2 matching 8 bases. Germline V lookup: CDR1 SEHNR, CDR2 FQNEAQ (reference sequence). The CDR3 loop spans 15 amino acids. V lost 0 bases, J lost 10 bases, and 11 bases stayed unmatched. CDR3 loop: CASSLANSGGGTQYF. Here the CDR3 DNA reads TGTGCCAGCAGCTTAGCCAATTCGGGAGGGGGGACACAGTACTTC.

The genes are TRBV7-9 and TRBJ2-7, with 14 bases aligning to TRBD2. V lost 5 bases, J lost 7 bases, and 10 bases stayed unmatched. The length of the CDR3 is 16 residues. CDR1 SEHNR and CDR2 FQNEAQ come from the germline V gene (reference sequence). Here the CDR3 reads CASSTLGTSGGREQYF. Written as DNA, the CDR3 is TGTGCCAGCAGCACCCTCGGGACTAGCGGGGGTAGGGAGCAGTACTTC.

The CDR3 sequence: CASSLRQGTDTQYF. In DNA, the CDR3 is TGTGCCAGCAGCTTACGGCAGGGCACAGATACGCAGTATTTT. The chain joins TRBV7-9 to TRBJ2-3; D gene uncertain. Germline CDR1 SEHNR, CDR2 FQNEAQ (reference sequence). Trimming left V 2 bases short and J 1 base short, with 7 bases between. This CDR3 has 14 amino acids. Drawing the rest from reference TRBV7-9 and TRBJ2-3, the complete variable domain is DTGVSQNPRHKITKRGQNVTFRCDPISEHNRLYWYRQTLGQGPEFLTYFQNEAQLEKSRLLSDRFSAERPKGSFSTLEIQRTEQGDSAMYLCASSLRQGTDTQYFGPGTRLTVL.

The rearrangement uses TRBV2 and TRBJ2-5; 10 bases are shared with TRBD1. The germline CDR1 and CDR2 sequences are SNHLY and FYNNEI. The V segment lost 6 bases and the J segment 6 bases; nucleotides outside the gene matches: 13. The CDR3 has 16 amino acids. The DNA of the CDR3 is TGTGCCAGCAGGGGGCCCGCGGACAGGGGGTTAAAGACCCAGTACTTC. Translating gives CASRGPADRGLKTQYF.

The chain has TRBV7-6 and TRBJ2-3; D remains unclear. This CDR3 is built from 11 residues. CDR1 and CDR2 from the germline V gene are SGHVS and FNYEAQ. V lost 4 bases to trimming and J lost 3 bases, with 2 bases between them. The CDR3 is CASSSTDTQYF. Written as DNA, the CDR3 is TGTGCCAGCAGCTCGACAGATACGCAGTATTTT.

Only a few counts were recorded for this clone. The chain carries TRBV5-1 and TRBJ2-3; a possible D gene is TRBD1 (5 bases). Germline V gene sequence: CDR1 SGHRS, CDR2 YFSETQ. The CDR3 consists of 15 residues. Deletions cut 1 base from V and 2 bases from J, with 11 bases between. This chain's CDR3 is CASSLRGPPTDTQYF. CDR3 nucleotides: TGCGCCAGCAGCTTGAGGGGCCCGCCCACAGATACGCAGTATTTT.

The chain has TRBV7-8 and TRBJ1-2, with unresolved D. This CDR3 region has 14 residues. The germline gives CDR1 SGHVS, CDR2 FQNEAQ. Trimming removed 1 base at V and 1 base at J, with 7 bases between. The CDR3 spells CASSLGPVNYGYTF. In DNA form, the CDR3 reads TGTGCCAGCAGCTTAGGCCCGGTTAACTATGGCTACACCTTC.

This chain joins TRBV27 and TRBJ2-3; possible D gene TRBD2, 5 bases. V was pared by 6 bases and J by 4 bases, with 11 bases between. Per the germline V gene, CDR1 is MNHEY and CDR2 is SMNVEV (reference sequence). This CDR3 is 13 amino acids long. The CDR3 here is CASSKLVSDTQYF. The CDR3 DNA reads TGTGCCAGCAGCAAACTAGTTTCAGATACGCAGTATTTT.

The V and J genes are TRBV7-6 and TRBJ2-3; 8 bases are a match to TRBD1. Germline lookup yields CDR1 SGHVS and CDR2 FNYEAQ. V was clipped by 6 bases and J by 1 base; unmatched bases: 18. The CDR3 sequence is 19 residues long. CDR3 sequence: CASSHTLVSPGQGTDTQYF. CDR3 DNA sequence: TGTGCCAGCAGTCACACTTTGGTATCACCGGGACAGGGCACAGATACGCAGTATTTT.